This paragraph covers one T cell receptor (beta chain) sequence. Its antigen specificity is not known. Base qualities are not provided; no much larger clone lies one nucleotide away. This sample was taken from a study of blood T cells in healthy people across ages (dated by TCRdb to between 2015 and 2017). For context, the study as a whole: In model experiments, template switching captured about one uniquely barcoded TCR beta cDNA molecule for every two T cells. Using deep sequencing normalized with unique cDNA molecular identifiers, the study measured how TCR beta repertoire diversity changes with age. To avoid experimental bias, donors of different ages were randomly spread across the sequencing lanes. Using the same blood draw, the study looked at two additional independent replicas of 1 million unique cDNA reads for two donors, one aged 18 to 30 and the other aged 80 or older. The donors were split into four age groups: young (average approximately 16 years), middle-aged (about 40), aged (approximately 60) and long-lived (over 80). Summary of the overall study and its limitations: Observed TCR beta diversity per million T cells fell roughly linearly with age, and a significant reduction was already apparent by age roughly 40. Estimates of total diversity based on one million sequenced T cells were regarded as lower bounds and as underestimates. Conclusive comparison of naive and antigen-experienced compartments was prevented by the profiling of bulk unsorted PBMCs. Compared with the aged group, more naive CD4+ T cells, fewer expanded clones and increased TCR diversity were shown by the long-lived group, suggesting age selection. Donor CMV infection status was unknown, potentially confounding age-related changes in expanded clonotypes. A strong correlation was found between observed TCR beta diversity and the percentage of naive T cells measured by flow cytometry.

The library was built by means of 5' RACE. For sequencing, an Illumina HiSeq 2500 was employed. A second 7 to 11 cycle PCR used a sample-barcoded 5' primer and a J-beta primer mix. A template-switch 5' adaptor carrying 12 random nucleotides introduced a unique molecular identifier onto each TCR beta cDNA molecule. Each sample yielded at least 2.5 million CDR3-containing paired-end reads. All of the RNA was converted into first-strand cDNA using the Mint cDNA synthesis kit, with a TRBC-specific oligonucleotide serving as the primer. All cDNA was treated with uracil-DNA glycosylase and then went through a first 18-cycle PCR with the universal primers M1SS and BC2_uni_R. Per the authors' processing: For normalization, 1 million high-quality reads were randomly selected from each sample, with every read carrying a distinct molecular identifier. Reads sharing molecular identifiers were discarded rather than binned into consensus sequences. CDR3 identification, clonotype clustering and error correction used MiTCR with a Q25 quality threshold and the strictest error-elimination algorithm. A nonparametric unseen species model with Euler transformation was used to estimate lower-bound total TCR beta diversity. The public reads were reprocessed in TCRdb via fastp at Q25 and MiXCR, keeping in-frame beta chains. CDR3 protein sequences are deduplicated, and each keeps its most common genes and DNA. The V and J calls follow TCRdb's processing rather than the paper's. The sample table contains 1.5 million to 2 million distinct CDR3 sequences; only one count was recorded for about 35% of them. Approximately 11% of the sample belongs to the ten largest clones.

Donors were a few dozen systemically healthy Caucasian individuals from Russia aged about 6 to 100 years. Approximately 9.7 milliliters of peripheral blood were drawn from each donor into EDTA-treated Vacutainer tubes. Ficoll-Paque density-gradient centrifugation was used to isolate PBMCs, with at least 7 million per sample. Total RNA, at least 5.5 micrograms per sample, was extracted from PBMCs with Trizol reagent. The percentages of naive CD45RAhigh/CD27high T cells were determined by flow cytometry on a PBMC aliquot from every donor. From cysteine to phenylalanine, the CDR3 is 14 amino acids long. CDR3 DNA is the only sequence kept; it has 42 bases, read in frame from the first base. The germline V gene supplies CDR1 SGHRS and CDR2 YFSETQ. Ends trimmed: V by 4 bases, J by 4 bases; bases unmatched to a gene: 6.

Material: blood. The chain uses TRBV5-1 and TRBJ2-3, and 7 bases in between align with TRBD2. The TCR comes from a woman aged 30 to 39 in good health. The DNA sequence is given as TGCGCCAGCAGCAGGTCGACTAGCCCAGATACGCAGTATTTT. Translated, it gives CASSRSTSPDTQYF.